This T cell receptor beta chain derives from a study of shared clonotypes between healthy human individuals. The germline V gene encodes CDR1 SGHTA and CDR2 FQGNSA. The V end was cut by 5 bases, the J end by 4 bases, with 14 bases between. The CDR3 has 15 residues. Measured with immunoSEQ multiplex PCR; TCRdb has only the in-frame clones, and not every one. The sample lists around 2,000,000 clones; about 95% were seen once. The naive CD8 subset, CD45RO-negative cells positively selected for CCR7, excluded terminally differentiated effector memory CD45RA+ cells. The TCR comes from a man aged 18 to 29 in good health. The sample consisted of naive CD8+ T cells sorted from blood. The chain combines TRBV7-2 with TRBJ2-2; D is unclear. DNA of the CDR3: TGTGCCAGCAGCCCCAGACTCATGGGCACCGGGGAGCTGTTTTTT. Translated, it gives CASSPRLMGTGELFF. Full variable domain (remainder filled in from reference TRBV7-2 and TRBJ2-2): GAGVSQSPSNKVTEKGKDVELRCDPISGHTALYWYRQSLGQGLEFLIYFQGNSAPDKSGLPSDRFSAERTGGSVSTLTIQRTQQEDSAVYLCASSPRLMGTGELFFGEGSRLTVL.